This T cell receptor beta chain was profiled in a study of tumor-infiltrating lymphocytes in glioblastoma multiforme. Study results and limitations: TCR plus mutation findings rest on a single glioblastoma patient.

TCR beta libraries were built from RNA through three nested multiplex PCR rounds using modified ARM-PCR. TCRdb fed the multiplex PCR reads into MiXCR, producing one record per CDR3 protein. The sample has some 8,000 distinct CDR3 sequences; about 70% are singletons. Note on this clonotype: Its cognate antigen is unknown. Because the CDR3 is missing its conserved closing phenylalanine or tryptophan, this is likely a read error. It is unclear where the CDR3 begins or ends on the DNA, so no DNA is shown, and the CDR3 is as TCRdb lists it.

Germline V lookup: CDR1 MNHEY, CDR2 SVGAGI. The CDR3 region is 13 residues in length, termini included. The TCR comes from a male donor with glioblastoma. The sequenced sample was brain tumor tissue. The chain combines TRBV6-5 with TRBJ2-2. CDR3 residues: CASSYKGGGELSS.